The rows below give T cell receptor beta chains drawn from one sample of a study of T-cell reconstitution after alpha-beta-depleted transplantation in children. TCRdb reanalysed the PCR reads using MiXCR and keeps one entry per CDR3 protein. Of 200,000 to 250,000 distinct CDR3 sequences listed, roughly 9% are singletons. Source: PBMCs from the stem cell graft donor, taken from the stem cell graft. Receptors originate from a human donor who donated a stem cell graft to a child with acute lymphoblastic leukemia. Both conserved end residues are part of each CDR3. The D gene is left open where the match is weak. Clone size is not always given. Where it is, it says once, few, many or a class for expanded clones.

length	V	D	J	size	CDR3	DNA
17	TRBV9	TRBD2	TRBJ2-7	few	CASSLGRSGGLSSRQYF	TGTGCCAGCAGCCTGGGGCGGAGCGGGGGGCTTTCGTCGCGGCAGTACTTC
14	TRBV5-1	TRBD1	TRBJ1-1	many	CASSLGTGGTEAFF	TGCGCCAGCAGCTTGGGGACAGGGGGCACTGAAGCTTTCTTT
14	TRBV9	NA	TRBJ2-7	few	CASSVLASLSEQYF	TGTGCCAGCAGCGTATTAGCGTCCTTAAGCGAGCAGTACTTC
12	TRBV20-1	NA	TRBJ1-1	NA	CSVLGPNTEAFF	TGCAGTGTTCTGGGTCCGAACACTGAAGCTTTCTTT
15	TRBV2	TRBD2	TRBJ2-2	many	CASRGLAVYPGELFF	TGTGCCAGCAGAGGACTAGCTGTCTACCCGGGGGAGCTGTTTTTT
13	TRBV20-1	NA	TRBJ1-6	NA	CSTRGIDNSPLHF	TGCAGTACAAGGGGTATCGATAATTCACCCCTCCACTTT
16	TRBV7-2	TRBD1	TRBJ2-7	NA	CASSYSPGQITYEQYF	TGTGCCAGCAGCTACAGCCCGGGACAGATCACCTACGAGCAGTACTTC
14	TRBV7-8	TRBD1	TRBJ2-2	NA	CASSPQGATGELFF	TGTGCCAGCAGCCCACAGGGGGCGACCGGGGAGCTGTTTTTT
15	TRBV5-1	NA	TRBJ2-1	few	CASSPWGQTYNEQFF	TGCGCCAGCAGCCCTTGGGGCCAGACCTACAATGAGCAGTTCTTC
15	TRBV11-2	NA	TRBJ2-3	few	CASSLAGKSTDTQYF	TGTGCCAGCAGCTTAGCGGGGAAGAGCACAGATACGCAGTATTTT
15	TRBV25-1	NA	TRBJ1-1	many	CASSEYFTGASEAFF	TGTGCCAGCAGTGAATATTTCACGGGGGCTAGTGAAGCTTTCTTT
14	TRBV5-8	NA	TRBJ1-1	few	CASSLTTGNTEAFF	TGTGCCAGCAGCCTGACGACAGGGAACACTGAAGCTTTCTTT
13	TRBV20-1	TRBD1	TRBJ1-2	few	CSATGGTDYGYTF	TGCAGTGCCACAGGGGGAACTGACTATGGCTACACCTTC
17	TRBV20-1	TRBD2	TRBJ2-1	many	CSARDVGLAVLINEQFF	TGCAGTGCTAGAGATGTGGGACTAGCGGTTCTTATCAATGAGCAGTTCTTC
17	TRBV20-1	TRBD1	TRBJ1-2	NA	CSARADQGRGEGYGYTF	TGCAGTGCTAGAGCCGACCAAGGCAGGGGGGAAGGGTATGGCTACACCTTC
15	TRBV5-1	NA	TRBJ1-1	few	CASSLALIGGFEAFF	TGCGCCAGCAGCTTGGCCCTGATCGGGGGATTTGAAGCTTTCTTT
15	TRBV7-9	TRBD1	TRBJ2-1	many	CASSQIGTGGIEQFF	TGTGCCAGCAGTCAAATAGGGACAGGAGGGATTGAGCAGTTCTTC
13	TRBV12-3/TRBV12-4	NA	TRBJ2-3	many	CASSGGVTDTQYF	TGTGCCAGCAGTGGAGGAGTCACAGATACGCAGTATTTT
17	TRBV7-2	TRBD1	TRBJ1-2	few	CASSLVGQGSKVSGYTF	TGTGCCAGCAGCTTAGTGGGACAGGGTTCTAAGGTTTCTGGCTACACCTTC
13	TRBV6-2/TRBV6-3	NA	TRBJ1-1	many	CASTSGRGTEAFF	TGTGCCAGCACCTCGGGGCGGGGAACTGAAGCTTTCTTT
15	TRBV5-1	TRBD2	TRBJ2-1	NA	CASSLDAGVRLEQFF	TGCGCCAGCAGCTTGGATGCGGGGGTTAGGTTAGAGCAGTTCTTC
15	TRBV7-2	NA	TRBJ2-5	NA	CASSPMGSSGETQYF	TGTGCCAGCAGCCCGATGGGTAGCAGTGGAGAGACCCAGTACTTC
17	TRBV5-1	NA	TRBJ2-2	few	CASSLGAAPDNTGELFF	TGCGCCAGCAGCTTGGGGGCGGCCCCTGACAACACCGGGGAGCTGTTTTTT
17	TRBV5-1	TRBD2	TRBJ2-3	many	CASSPGTSGGATDTQYF	TGCGCCAGCAGCCCGGGGACTAGCGGGGGGGCCACAGATACGCAGTATTTT
16	TRBV4-1	NA	TRBJ2-2	few	CASSQVQVTNTGELFF	TGCGCCAGCAGCCAAGTACAGGTGACAAACACCGGGGAGCTGTTTTTT
15	TRBV6-4	TRBD2	TRBJ2-2	NA	CASSPSGGSTGELFF	TGTGCCAGCAGCCCCAGCGGGGGCTCCACCGGGGAGCTGTTTTTT